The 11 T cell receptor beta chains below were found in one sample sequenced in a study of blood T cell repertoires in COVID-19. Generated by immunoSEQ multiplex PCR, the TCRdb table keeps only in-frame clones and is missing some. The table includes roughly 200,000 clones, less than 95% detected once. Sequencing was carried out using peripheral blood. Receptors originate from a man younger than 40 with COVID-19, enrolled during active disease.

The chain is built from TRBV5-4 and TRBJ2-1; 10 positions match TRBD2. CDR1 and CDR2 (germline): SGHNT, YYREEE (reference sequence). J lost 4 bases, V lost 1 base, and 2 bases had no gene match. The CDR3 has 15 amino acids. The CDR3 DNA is TGTGCCAGCAGCTTGCTGACTAGCGGGTACAATGAGCAGTTCTTC. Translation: CASSLLTSGYNEQFF. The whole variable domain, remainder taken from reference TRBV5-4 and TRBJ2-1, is ETGVTQSPTHLIKTRGQQVTLRCSSQSGHNTVSWYQQALGQGPQFIFQYYREEENGRGNFPPRFSGLQFPNYSSELNVNALELDDSALYLCASSLLTSGYNEQFFGPGTRLTVL.

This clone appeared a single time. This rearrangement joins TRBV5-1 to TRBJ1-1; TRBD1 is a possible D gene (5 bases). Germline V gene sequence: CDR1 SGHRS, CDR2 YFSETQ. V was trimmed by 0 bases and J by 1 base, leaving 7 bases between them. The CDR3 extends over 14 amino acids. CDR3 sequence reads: CASSLARGNTEAFF. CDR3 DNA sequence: TGCGCCAGCAGCTTGGCTAGGGGGAACACTGAAGCTTTCTTT.

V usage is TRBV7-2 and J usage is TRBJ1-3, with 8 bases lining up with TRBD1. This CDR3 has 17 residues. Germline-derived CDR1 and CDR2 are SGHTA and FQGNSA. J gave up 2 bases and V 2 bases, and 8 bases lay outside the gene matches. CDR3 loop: CASSLSRDRYPGNTIYF. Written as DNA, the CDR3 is TGTGCCAGCAGCTTAAGCCGGGACAGGTACCCTGGAAACACCATATATTTT.

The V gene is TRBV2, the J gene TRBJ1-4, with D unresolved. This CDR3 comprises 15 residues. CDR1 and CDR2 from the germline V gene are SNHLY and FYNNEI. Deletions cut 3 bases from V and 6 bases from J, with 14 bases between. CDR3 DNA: TGTGCCAGCAGTGAGGCGATTATCGGGGATGAAAAACTGTTTTTT. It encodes CASSEAIIGDEKLFF.

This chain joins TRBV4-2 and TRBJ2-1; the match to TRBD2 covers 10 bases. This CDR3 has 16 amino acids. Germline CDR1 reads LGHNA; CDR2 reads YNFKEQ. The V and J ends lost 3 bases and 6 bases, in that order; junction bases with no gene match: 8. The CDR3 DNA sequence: TGTGCCAGCAGCCAGGACCAGCGGGGGGGGATCAATGAGCAGTTCTTC. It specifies CASSQDQRGGINEQFF.

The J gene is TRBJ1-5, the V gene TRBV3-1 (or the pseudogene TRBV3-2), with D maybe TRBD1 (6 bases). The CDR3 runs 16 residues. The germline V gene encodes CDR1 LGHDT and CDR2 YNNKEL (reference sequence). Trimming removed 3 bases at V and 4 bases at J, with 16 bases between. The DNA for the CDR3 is TGTGCCAGCAGCCATCCCCCGGGACAAAGGAATCAGCCCCAGCATTTT. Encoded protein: CASSHPPGQRNQPQHF.

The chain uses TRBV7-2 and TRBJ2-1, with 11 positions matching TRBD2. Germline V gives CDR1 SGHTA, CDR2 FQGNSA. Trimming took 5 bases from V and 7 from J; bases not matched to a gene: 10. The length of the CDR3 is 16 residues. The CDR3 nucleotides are TGTGCCAGCAGCATCTTAGCGGGGGGGCCGGGTAATGAGCAGTTCTTC. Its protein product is CASSILAGGPGNEQFF.

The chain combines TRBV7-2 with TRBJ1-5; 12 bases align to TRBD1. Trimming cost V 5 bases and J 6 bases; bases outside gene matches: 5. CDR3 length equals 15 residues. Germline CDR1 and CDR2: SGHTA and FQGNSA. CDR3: CASSQTGQGAQPQHF. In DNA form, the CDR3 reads TGTGCCAGCAGCCAAACGGGACAGGGGGCTCAGCCCCAGCATTTT.

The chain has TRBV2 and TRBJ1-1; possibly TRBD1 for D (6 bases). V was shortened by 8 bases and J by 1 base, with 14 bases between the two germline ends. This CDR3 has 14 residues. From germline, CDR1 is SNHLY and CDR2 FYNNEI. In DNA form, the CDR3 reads TGTGCCAGCTCGAGGGACAATTCGAACACTGAAGCTTTCTTT. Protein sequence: CASSRDNSNTEAFF.

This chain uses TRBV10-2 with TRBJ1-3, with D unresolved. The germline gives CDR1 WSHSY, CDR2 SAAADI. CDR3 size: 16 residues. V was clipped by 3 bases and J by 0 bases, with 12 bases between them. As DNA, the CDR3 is TGCGCCAGCAGTGAAAGACTCACGAGCTCTGGAAACACCATATATTTT. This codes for CASSERLTSSGNTIYF.

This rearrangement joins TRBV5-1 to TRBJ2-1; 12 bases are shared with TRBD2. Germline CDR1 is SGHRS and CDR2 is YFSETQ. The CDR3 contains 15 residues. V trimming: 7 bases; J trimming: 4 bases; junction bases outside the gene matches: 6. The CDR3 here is CASQPGLAGYNEQFF. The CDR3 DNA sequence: TGCGCCAGCCAACCGGGACTAGCGGGTTACAATGAGCAGTTCTTC.